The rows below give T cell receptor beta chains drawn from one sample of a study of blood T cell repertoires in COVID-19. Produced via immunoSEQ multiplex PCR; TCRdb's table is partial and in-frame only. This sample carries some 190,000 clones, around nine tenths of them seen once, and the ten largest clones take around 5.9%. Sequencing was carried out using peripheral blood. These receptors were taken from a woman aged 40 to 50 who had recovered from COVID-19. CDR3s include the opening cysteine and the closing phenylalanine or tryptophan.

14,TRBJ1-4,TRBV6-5,CASSYESADEKLFF
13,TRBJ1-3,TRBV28,CASSLTFEEKTLF
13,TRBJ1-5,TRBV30,CAWSGEGHQPQHF
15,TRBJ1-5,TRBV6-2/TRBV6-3,CASSYRTGYNQPQHF
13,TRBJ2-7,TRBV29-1,CSVVPTGKRAQYF
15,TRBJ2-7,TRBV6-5,CASSSLASFSYEQYF
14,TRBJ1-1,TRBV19,CASRPIQGNTEAFF
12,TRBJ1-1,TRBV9,CASSVDGTEAFF
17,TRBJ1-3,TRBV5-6,CASSLSISGHSGNTIYF
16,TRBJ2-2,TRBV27,CASSPIGGFDTGELFF
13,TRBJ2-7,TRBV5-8,CASSLRLNYEQYF
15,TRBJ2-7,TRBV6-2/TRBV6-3,CASSIRGDRVLQQYF
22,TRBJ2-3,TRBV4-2,CASSQERISGTGGAALTDTQYF
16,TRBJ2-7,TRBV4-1,CASSQETWGGNYEQYF
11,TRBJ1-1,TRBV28,CASRANTEAFF
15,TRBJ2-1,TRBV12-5,CASGPGLAGKNEQFF
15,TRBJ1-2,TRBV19,CASSIRTGGGDGYTF
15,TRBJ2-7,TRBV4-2,CASSQEGATLYEQYF
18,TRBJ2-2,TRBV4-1,CASSQDRARGRDTGELFF
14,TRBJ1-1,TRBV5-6,CASSLATAPDSSFF
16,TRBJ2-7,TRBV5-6,CASSFGTEYWTYEQYF
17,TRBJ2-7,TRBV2,CASSEIIPGGSVSEQYF
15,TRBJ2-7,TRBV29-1,CSVVPSAGGGYEQYF
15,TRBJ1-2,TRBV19,CASSPGQVWDYGYTF